This T cell receptor (beta chain) was profiled in a study of shared clonotypes between healthy human individuals. In the study overall: A couple of female and a few male donors aged 18 to 49 were enrolled.

The sample holds many counts of this clone. The antigen is not known. Germline V CDR1 and CDR2: SNHLY, FYNNEI. V lost 3 bases and J 3 bases, leaving 12 bases between the germline ends. CDR3 length: 14 amino acids. For each subset, genomic DNA was distributed in equal portions over several immunoSEQ plates. Sequencing was performed with immunoSEQ multiplex PCR; in TCRdb, only in-frame clones are kept and a portion is missing. Among 100,000 or so clones listed, around half were seen once. Study results and limitations: With few donors, the genetic and exposure-history diversity represented was limited.

The V and J genes are TRBV2 and TRBJ2-7, with D perhaps TRBD1 (7 bases). This clonotype was sampled from a woman in her thirties or forties in good health. Some clones in this sample may be carry-over from other donors' samples. Sequenced input: PBMCs. The CDR3 DNA follows: TGTGCCAGCAGTGATCGACAGGGAGGCTACGAGCAGTACTTC. Its translation is CASSDRQGGYEQYF.